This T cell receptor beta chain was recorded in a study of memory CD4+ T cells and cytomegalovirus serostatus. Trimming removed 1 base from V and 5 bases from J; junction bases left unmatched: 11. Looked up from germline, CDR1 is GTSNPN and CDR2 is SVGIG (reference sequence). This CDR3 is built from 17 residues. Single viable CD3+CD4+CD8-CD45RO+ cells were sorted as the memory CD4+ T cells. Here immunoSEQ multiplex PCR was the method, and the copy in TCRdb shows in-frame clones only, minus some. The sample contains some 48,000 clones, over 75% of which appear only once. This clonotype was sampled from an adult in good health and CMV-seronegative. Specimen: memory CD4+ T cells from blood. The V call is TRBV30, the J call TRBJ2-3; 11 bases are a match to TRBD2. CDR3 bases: TGTGCCTGGAGTGGGGGGTTAGCGGGAGGGCCCCAAGATACGCAGTATTTT. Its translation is CAWSGGLAGGPQDTQYF.